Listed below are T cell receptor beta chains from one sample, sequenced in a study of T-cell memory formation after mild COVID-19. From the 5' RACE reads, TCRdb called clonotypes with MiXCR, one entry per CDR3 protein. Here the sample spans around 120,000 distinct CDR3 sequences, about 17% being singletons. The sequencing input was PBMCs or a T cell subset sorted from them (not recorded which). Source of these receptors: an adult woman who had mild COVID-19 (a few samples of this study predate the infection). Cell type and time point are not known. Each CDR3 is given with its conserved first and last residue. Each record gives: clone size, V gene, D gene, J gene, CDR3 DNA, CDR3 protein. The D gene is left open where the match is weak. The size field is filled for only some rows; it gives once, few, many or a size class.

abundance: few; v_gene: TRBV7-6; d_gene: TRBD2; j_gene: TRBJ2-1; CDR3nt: TGTGCCAGCAGCTCAGGGTTCGGGCTCACTAGCGGAGATGAGCAGTTCTTC; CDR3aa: CASSSGFGLTSGDEQFF
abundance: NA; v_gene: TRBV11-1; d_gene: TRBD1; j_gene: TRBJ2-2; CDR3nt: TGTGCCAGCAGATGGACAGGCCTCACCGGGGAGCTGTTTTTT; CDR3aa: CASRWTGLTGELFF
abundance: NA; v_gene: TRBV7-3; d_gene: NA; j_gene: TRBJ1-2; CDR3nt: TGTGCCAGCAGTCCCGACAGGTCCGCTTATGGCTACACCTTC; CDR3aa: CASSPDRSAYGYTF
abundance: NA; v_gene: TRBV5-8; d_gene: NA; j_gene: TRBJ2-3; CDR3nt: TGTGCCAGCAGGGACAGCAGACTCACAGATACGCAGTATTTT; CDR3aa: CASRDSRLTDTQYF
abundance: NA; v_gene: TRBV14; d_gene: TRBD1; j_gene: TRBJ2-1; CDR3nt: TGTGCCAGCAGCCGACTGGGACAGGCGGTCTCCTACAATGAGCAGTTCTTC; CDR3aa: CASSRLGQAVSYNEQFF
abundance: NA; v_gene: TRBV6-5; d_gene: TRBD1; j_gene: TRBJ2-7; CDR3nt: TGTGCCAGCAGTTACGGGACAGGGGGCAGGAACGAGCAGTACTTC; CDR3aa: CASSYGTGGRNEQYF
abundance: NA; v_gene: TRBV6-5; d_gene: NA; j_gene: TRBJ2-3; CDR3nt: TGTGCCAGCAGATCCCAGGGGCGGACAGATACGCAGTATTTT; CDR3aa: CASRSQGRTDTQYF
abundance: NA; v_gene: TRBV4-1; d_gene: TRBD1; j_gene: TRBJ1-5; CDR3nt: TGCGCCAGCAGCCGGACAGGGGACAATCAGCCCCAGCATTTT; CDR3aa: CASSRTGDNQPQHF
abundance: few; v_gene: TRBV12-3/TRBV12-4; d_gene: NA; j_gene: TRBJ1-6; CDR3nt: TGTGCCAGCAGTCCGGACAGAGATTCACCCCTCCACTTT; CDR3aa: CASSPDRDSPLHF
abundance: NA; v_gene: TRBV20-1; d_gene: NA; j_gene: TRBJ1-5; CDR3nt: TGCAGTGCCACGGCGGGGCCCCAGAATCAGCCCCAGCATTTT; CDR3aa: CSATAGPQNQPQHF
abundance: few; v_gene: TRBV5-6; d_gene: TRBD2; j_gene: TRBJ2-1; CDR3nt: TGTGCCAGCAGCTGGAGCGGGAGATTTTCCTACAATGAGCAGTTCTTC; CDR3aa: CASSWSGRFSYNEQFF
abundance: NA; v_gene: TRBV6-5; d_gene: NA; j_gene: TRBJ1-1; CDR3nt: TGTGCCAGCACCTCAGTCGGGGTGAATACTGAAGCTTTCTTT; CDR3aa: CASTSVGVNTEAFF
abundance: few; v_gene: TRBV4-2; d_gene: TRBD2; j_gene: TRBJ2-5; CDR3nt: TGTGCCAGCAGCCAAGGGGAGGGCTTAGAGACCCGGTACTTC; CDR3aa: CASSQGEGLETRYF
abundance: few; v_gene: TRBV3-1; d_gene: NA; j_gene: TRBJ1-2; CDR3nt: TGTGCCAGCAGCCAAGAGTTTGGCTATGGCTACACCTTC; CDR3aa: CASSQEFGYGYTF
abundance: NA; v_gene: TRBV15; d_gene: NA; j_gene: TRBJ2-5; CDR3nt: TGTGCCACCAGCAGAGTGCCCCACTTCCAAGAGACCCAGTACTTC; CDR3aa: CATSRVPHFQETQYF
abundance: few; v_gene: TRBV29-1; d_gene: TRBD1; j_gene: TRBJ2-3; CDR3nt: TGCAGCGTTGGGGTCACAGGGGCGACAGATACGCAGTATTTT; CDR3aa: CSVGVTGATDTQYF
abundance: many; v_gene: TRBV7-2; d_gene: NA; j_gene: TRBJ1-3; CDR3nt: TGTGCCAGCAGCTTATCAGGCACCTCTGGAAACACCATATATTTT; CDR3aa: CASSLSGTSGNTIYF
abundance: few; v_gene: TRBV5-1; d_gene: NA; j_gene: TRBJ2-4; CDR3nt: TGCGCCAGCAGCTTGGCCGAGGGGTCCAAAAACATTCAGTACTTC; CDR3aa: CASSLAEGSKNIQYF
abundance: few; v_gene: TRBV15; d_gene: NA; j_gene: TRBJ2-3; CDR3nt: TGTGCCACCAGCAGGCGCACAGATACGCAGTATTTT; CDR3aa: CATSRRTDTQYF
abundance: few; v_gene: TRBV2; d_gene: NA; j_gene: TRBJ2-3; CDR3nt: TGTGCCAGCAGGATTGTCAGGGGCACAGATACGCAGTATTTT; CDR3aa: CASRIVRGTDTQYF
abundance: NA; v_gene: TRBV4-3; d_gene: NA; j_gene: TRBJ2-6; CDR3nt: TGCGCCAGCAGCCAAGATCTAGGGTCTGGGGCCAACGTCCTGACTTTC; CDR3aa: CASSQDLGSGANVLTF
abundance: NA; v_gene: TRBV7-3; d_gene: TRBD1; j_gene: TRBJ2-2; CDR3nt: TGTGCCAGCAGCCGACCGGGACAGGACCGTTTCGGTCCCGGGGAGCTGTTTTTT; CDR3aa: CASSRPGQDRFGPGELFF
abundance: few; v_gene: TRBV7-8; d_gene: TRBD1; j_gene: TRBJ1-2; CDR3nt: TGTGCCAGCAGCCCCCGGACAGGCCGCGGAGGCTACACCTTC; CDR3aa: CASSPRTGRGGYTF
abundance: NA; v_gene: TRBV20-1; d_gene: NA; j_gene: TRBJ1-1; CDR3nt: TGCAGTGCTAGAGATGGGGGGGCGAACACTGAAGCTTTCTTT; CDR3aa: CSARDGGANTEAFF
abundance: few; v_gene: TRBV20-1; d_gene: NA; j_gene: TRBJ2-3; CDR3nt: TGCAGTGCTAGGGCACCGGAGGGAAACACAGATACGCAGTATTTT; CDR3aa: CSARAPEGNTDTQYF
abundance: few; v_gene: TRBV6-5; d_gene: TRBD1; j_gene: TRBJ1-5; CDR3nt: TGTGCCACCTCGGACAGGGCCCAGGATCAGCCCCAGCATTTT; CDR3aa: CATSDRAQDQPQHF
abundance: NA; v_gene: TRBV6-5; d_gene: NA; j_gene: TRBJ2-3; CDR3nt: TGTGCCAGCAGAAGTTACACGCTGGGAGGTGGTGCAGATACGCAGTATTTT; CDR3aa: CASRSYTLGGGADTQYF
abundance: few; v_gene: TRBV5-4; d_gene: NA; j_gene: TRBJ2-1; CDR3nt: TGTGCCAGCAGCTTGGCAGCCCTCCCGGGGAATGAGCAGTTCTTC; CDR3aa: CASSLAALPGNEQFF
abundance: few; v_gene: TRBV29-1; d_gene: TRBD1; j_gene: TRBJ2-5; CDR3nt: TGCAGCGTAGGACAGGGACGACAAGAGACCCAGTACTTC; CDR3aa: CSVGQGRQETQYF
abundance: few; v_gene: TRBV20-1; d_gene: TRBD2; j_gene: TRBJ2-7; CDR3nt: TGCAGTGCTCCTCCCTCAGCGGGAGGCTACGAGCAGTACTTC; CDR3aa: CSAPPSAGGYEQYF
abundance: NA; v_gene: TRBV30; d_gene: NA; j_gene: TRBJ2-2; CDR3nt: TGTGCCTGGAGTGTACCTGGGACTCTATCCACCGGGGAGCTGTTTTTT; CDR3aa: CAWSVPGTLSTGELFF
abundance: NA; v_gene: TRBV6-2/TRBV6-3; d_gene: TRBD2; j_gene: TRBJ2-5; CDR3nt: TGTGCCAGCAGTTACCCCGGACTAGCGGGAGAGACCCAGTACTTC; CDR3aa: CASSYPGLAGETQYF
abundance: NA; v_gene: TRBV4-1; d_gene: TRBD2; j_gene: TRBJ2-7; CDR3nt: TGCGCCAGCAGCCAGTGGACTAGCGGGGGCCAAAGCTCCTACGAGCAGTACTTC; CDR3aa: CASSQWTSGGQSSYEQYF
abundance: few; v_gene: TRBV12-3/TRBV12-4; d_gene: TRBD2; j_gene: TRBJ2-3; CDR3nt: TGTGCCAGCAGGCTAAGCGGGAACACAGATACGCAGTATTTT; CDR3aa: CASRLSGNTDTQYF
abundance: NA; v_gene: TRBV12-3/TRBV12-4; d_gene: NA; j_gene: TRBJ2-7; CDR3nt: TGTGCCAGCAGTTTAGTGGAGAGATCCGAGCAGTACTTC; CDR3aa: CASSLVERSEQYF
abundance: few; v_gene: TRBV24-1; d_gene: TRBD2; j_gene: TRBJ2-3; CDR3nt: TGTGCCACCAGTACTAGCGGGAGCGGGAGACGAGATACGCAGTATTTT; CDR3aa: CATSTSGSGRRDTQYF
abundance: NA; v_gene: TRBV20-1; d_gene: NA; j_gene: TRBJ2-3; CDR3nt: TGCAGTGCTAGAGAGGGGATGGTTTCCGCCACAGATACGCAGTATTTT; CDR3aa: CSAREGMVSATDTQYF
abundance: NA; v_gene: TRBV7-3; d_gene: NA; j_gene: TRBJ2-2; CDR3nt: TGTGCCAGCAGCTTGCGCGCAGTCGGTGTGACCGGGGAGCTGTTTTTT; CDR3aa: CASSLRAVGVTGELFF
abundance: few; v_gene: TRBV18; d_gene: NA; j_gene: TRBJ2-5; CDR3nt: TGTGCCAGCTCACCGGGAAGGGGAGAGACCCAGTACTTC; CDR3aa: CASSPGRGETQYF
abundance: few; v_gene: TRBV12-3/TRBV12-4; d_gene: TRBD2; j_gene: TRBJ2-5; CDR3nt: TGTGCCAGCAGTTTGGGCTTGACTAGCGGGGTGGCAAAAGAGACCCAGTACTTC; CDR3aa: CASSLGLTSGVAKETQYF
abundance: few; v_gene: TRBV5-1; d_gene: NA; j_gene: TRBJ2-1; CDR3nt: TGCGCCAGCAGGGGGGGCCGGGAGAACAATGAGCAGTTCTTC; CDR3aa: CASRGGRENNEQFF
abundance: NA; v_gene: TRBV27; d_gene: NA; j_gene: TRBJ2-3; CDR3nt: TGTGCCAGCAGTTTCACTGGGGGCTCCCTCTTCACAGATACGCAGTATTTT; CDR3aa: CASSFTGGSLFTDTQYF
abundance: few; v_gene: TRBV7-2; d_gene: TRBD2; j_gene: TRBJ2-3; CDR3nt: TGTGCCAGCAGCCACGGGACTAGCGGGAGTGATACGCAGTATTTT; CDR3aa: CASSHGTSGSDTQYF
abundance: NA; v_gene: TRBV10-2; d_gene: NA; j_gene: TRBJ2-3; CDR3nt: TGCGCCAGCAGTGAGATGGTAGCGTACACAGATACGCAGTATTTT; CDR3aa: CASSEMVAYTDTQYF
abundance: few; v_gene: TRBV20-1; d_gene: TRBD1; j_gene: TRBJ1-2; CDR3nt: TGCAGCCCTGGACAGGGTGACTATGGCTACACCTTC; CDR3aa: CSPGQGDYGYTF
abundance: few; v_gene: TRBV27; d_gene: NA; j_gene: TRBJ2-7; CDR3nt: TGTGCCAGCAGTCCCCCCGGCCGGGGGGAGCAGTACTTC; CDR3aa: CASSPPGRGEQYF
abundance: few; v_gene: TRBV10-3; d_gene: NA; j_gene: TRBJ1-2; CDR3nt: TGTGCCATCAGAGCCGAGGCGGGCCCTAATGGCTACACCTTC; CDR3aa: CAIRAEAGPNGYTF
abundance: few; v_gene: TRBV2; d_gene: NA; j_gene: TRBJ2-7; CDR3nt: TGTGCCATCTCACTGGGGGGGCCTGACGAGCAGTACTTC; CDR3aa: CAISLGGPDEQYF
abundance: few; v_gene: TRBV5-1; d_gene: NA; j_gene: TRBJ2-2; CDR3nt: TGCGCCAGCAGCTTGGAGGACGGCGTGGGGGAGCTGTTTTTT; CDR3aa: CASSLEDGVGELFF
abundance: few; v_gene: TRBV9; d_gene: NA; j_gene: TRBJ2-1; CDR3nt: TGTGCCAGCAGCGTAGGTCCGGGGACGAGCTCCTACAATGAGCAGTTCTTC; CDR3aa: CASSVGPGTSSYNEQFF
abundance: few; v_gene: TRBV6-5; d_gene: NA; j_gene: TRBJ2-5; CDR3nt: TGTGCCAGCAGGCGAGAGGAGACCCAGTACTTC; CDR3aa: CASRREETQYF
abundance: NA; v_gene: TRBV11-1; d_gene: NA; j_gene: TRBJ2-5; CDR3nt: TGTGCCAGCAGCACATGGTGGCAAGGGACTGAGACCCAGTACTTC; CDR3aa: CASSTWWQGTETQYF
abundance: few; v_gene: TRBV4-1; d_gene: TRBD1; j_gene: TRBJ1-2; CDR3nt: TGCGCCAGCAGTCCGCCCGGGACAGGGGCTAACTATGGCTACACCTTC; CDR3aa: CASSPPGTGANYGYTF
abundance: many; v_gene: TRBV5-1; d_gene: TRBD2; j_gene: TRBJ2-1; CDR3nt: TGCGCCAGCAGCTGGCTAGCGGGAGGCTCCTACAATGAGCAGTTCTTC; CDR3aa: CASSWLAGGSYNEQFF
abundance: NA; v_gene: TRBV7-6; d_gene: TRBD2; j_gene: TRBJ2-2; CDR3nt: TGTGCCAGCAGCTTCATCGGGAGGTACACCGGGGAGCTGTTTTTT; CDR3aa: CASSFIGRYTGELFF